These 2 T cell receptor beta chains were sequenced from one sample in a study of shared clonotypes between healthy human individuals. Generated by immunoSEQ multiplex PCR, the TCRdb table keeps only in-frame clones and is missing some. Of approximately 640,000 clones listed, roughly 78% are singletons. The sample taken for sequencing was memory CD4+ T cells sorted from blood. Stated subset: CD45RA-negative fraction. All receptors derive from a woman in her 30s in good health.

The chain is built from TRBV5-1 and TRBJ1-2; possibly TRBD1 for D (5 bases). Germline V gene data show CDR1 as SGHRS and CDR2 as YFSETQ. V was cut by 1 base and J by 4 bases, with 11 bases left in between. The CDR3 is 14 amino acids. This CDR3 reads CASSLYGGSYGYTF. The CDR3 DNA follows: TGCGCCAGCAGCTTGTATGGGGGTTCCTATGGCTACACCTTC.

This clone was seen a few times. The chain recombines TRBV5-1 with TRBJ2-1; 12 positions match TRBD2. Germline values: CDR1 SGHRS, CDR2 YFSETQ. Trimming removed 1 base from V and 7 bases from J; junction bases left unmatched: 3. This CDR3 is 15 amino acids long. Here the CDR3 reads CASSLLAGGSNEQFF. CDR3 DNA: TGCGCCAGCAGCTTGCTAGCGGGAGGGTCAAATGAGCAGTTCTTC.